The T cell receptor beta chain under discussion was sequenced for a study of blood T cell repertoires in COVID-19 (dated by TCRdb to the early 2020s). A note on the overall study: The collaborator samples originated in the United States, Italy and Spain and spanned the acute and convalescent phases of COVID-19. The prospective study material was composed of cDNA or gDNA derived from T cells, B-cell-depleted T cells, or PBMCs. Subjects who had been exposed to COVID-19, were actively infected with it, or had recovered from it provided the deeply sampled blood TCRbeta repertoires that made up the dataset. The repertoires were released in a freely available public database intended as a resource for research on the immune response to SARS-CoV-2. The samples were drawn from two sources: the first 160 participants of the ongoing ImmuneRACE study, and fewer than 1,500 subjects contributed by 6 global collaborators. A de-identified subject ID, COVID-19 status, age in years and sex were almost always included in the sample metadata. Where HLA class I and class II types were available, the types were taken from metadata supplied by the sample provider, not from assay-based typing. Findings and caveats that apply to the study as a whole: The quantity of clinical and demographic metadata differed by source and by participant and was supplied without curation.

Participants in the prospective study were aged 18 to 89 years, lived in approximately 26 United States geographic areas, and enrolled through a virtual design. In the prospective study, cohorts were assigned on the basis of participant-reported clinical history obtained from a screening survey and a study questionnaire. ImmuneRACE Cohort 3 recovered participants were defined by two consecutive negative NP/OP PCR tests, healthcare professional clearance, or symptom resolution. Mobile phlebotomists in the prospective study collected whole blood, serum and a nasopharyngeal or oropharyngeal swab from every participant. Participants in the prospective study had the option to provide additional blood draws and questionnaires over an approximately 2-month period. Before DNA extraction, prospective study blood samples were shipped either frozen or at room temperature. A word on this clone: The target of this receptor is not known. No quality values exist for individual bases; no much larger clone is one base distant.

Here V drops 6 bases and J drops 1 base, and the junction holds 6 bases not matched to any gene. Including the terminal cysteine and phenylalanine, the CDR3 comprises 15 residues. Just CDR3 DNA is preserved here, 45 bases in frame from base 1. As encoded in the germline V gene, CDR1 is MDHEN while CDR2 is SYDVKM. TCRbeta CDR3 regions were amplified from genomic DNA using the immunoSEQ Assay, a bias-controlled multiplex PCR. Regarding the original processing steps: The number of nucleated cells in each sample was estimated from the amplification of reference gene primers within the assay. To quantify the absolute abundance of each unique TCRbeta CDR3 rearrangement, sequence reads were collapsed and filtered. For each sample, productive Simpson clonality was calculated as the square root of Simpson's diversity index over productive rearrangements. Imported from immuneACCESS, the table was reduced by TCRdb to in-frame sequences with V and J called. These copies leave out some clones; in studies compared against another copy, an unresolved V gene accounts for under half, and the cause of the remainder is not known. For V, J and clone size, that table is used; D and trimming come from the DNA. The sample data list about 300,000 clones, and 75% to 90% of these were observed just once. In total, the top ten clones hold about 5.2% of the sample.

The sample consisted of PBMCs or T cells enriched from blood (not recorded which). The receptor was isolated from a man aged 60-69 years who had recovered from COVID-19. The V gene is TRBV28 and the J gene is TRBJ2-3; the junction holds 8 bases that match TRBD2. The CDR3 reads CASSPAAGGTDTQYF. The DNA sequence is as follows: TGTGCCAGCAGCCCCGCAGCGGGGGGCACAGATACGCAGTATTTT.